This T cell receptor beta chain was sequenced during a study of blood T cell repertoires in COVID-19. Clones were read by immunoSEQ multiplex PCR, and TCRdb kept only the in-frame ones, dropping some. The repertoire holds 200,000 to 250,000 clones, with about 87% as singletons. There are 15 residues in the CDR3. CDR1 is MNHEY, CDR2 SMNVEV, per germline (reference sequence). Trimming took 4 bases from V and 0 from J, leaving 10 bases between them. Participants were aged about 18 to 90 years from about 25 US areas. The J gene is TRBJ2-4, the V gene TRBV27, with D uncertain. The sequencing sample was made of PBMCs or T cells enriched from blood (not recorded which). The sequence was obtained from a man younger than 35 with acute COVID-19. CDR3 sequence reads: CASSSQVVAKNIQYF. CDR3 nucleotide sequence: TGTGCCAGCAGTTCCCAGGTAGTAGCCAAAAACATTCAGTACTTC.